The following is a T cell receptor beta chain sequence with its context. CDR3 length equals 13 residues. V lost 3 bases to trimming and J lost 6 bases, with 8 bases between them. Germline V lookup: CDR1 MNHEY, CDR2 SMNVEV (reference sequence). Sequencing was performed with immunoSEQ multiplex PCR; in TCRdb, only in-frame clones are kept and a portion is missing. Of roughly 220,000 clones in the sample, about nine tenths were seen once. The data belong to a study of blood T cell repertoires in COVID-19. The origin of this receptor is a man older than 75 with acute or convalescent COVID-19. Sample: peripheral blood. The chain is built from TRBV27 and TRBJ2-2; D remains ambiguous. In DNA form, the CDR3 reads TGTGCCAGCAGTTTTCCCGAGGCCGGGGAGCTGTTTTTT. This gives the protein CASSFPEAGELFF.